These 8 T cell receptor beta chains were all obtained from the same sample, sequenced in a study of blood T cells in healthy people across ages. Primed by a sample-barcoded 5' primer and a J-beta primer mix, a second PCR proceeded for roughly 7 to 11 cycles. One entry per CDR3 protein results from TCRdb running MiXCR on the 5' RACE reads. The table shows hundreds of thousands of distinct CDR3 sequences, with approximately 52% occurring only once. Input material: blood. These receptors were collected from a woman of 80 years or more in good health.

Regarding this clonotype: Being one base from a much bigger clone, this may be a read error. V gene TRBV15 combines with J gene TRBJ2-6; possible D gene TRBD1, 5 bases. This CDR3 is 16 amino acids long. Germline V CDR1 and CDR2: LNHNV, YYDKDF (reference sequence). CDR3 nucleotides: TGTGCCACCAGCAGAGATCTGAGTTCTGGGGCCAACGCCCTGACTTTC. Protein product: CATSRDLSSGANALTF.

The rearrangement joins TRBV27 to TRBJ1-1; D is unresolved. V lost 3 bases, J lost 8 bases, and 10 bases lay in between. CDR1 is MNHEY, CDR2 SMNVEV, per germline (reference sequence). This CDR3 region has 12 residues. CDR3 DNA sequence: TGTGCCAGCAGTTTCTCCGGGTTAGAAGCTTTCTTT. As protein: CASSFSGLEAFF.

J is TRBJ2-7 and V is TRBV29-1; 7 bases align to TRBD1. The germline gives CDR1 SQVTM, CDR2 ANQGSEA. The CDR3 has 12 residues. The CDR3: CSAGTVSYEQYF. The CDR3 region has the DNA TGCAGTGCCGGGACAGTCTCCTACGAGCAGTACTTC.

This clonotype was counted at least ten times. The chain employs TRBV18 and TRBJ2-5; D possibly uses TRBD1 or TRBD2 (5 bases each). Deletions cut 2 bases from V and 2 bases from J, with 12 bases between. Germline CDR1 is KGHSH and CDR2 is LQKENI. CDR3 length: 15 residues. The chain's CDR3 is CASSPFGAQQETQYF. CDR3 sequence (DNA): TGTGCCAGCTCACCATTCGGGGCGCAGCAAGAGACCCAGTACTTC.

This chain joins TRBV25-1 and TRBJ1-2; 7 bases fit TRBD1. V trimming: 5 bases; J trimming: 4 bases; junction bases outside the gene matches: 7. The CDR3 has 14 residues. Germline V gene sequence: CDR1 MGHDK, CDR2 SYGVNS. The CDR3 is CASSYRDSLYGYTF. For the CDR3, the DNA is TGTGCCAGCAGTTACCGGGACAGCCTCTATGGCTACACCTTC.

Regarding this clonotype: A much larger clone lies a single base off, so this may be a read error. The chain uses TRBV7-3 and TRBJ1-2, with TRBD1 identical over 8 bases. CDR1 SGHTA and CDR2 FQGTGA come from the germline V gene. The CDR3 spans 13 residues. The chain's CDR3 is CVSSFDRGLGYTF. The CDR3 bases are TGTGTCAGCAGCTTCGACAGGGGATTAGGCTACACCTTC.

The chain uses TRBV28 and TRBJ1-2, with 7 positions matching TRBD1. CDR1 is MDHEN and CDR2 is SYDVKM in the germline V gene. This CDR3 is built from 14 residues. The V segment lost 2 bases and the J segment 8 bases; nucleotides outside the gene matches: 8. This CDR3 reads CASSLNRGGGGYTF. CDR3 coding DNA: TGTGCCAGCAGTTTAAACAGGGGTGGCGGGGGCTACACCTTC.

The chain combines TRBV18 with TRBJ2-3; 9 bases map to TRBD2. Germline CDR1 reads KGHSH; CDR2 reads LQKENI. This CDR3 is 15 amino acids long. J was trimmed by 1 base and V by 6 bases; bases with no gene match: 5. The CDR3 coding sequence is TGTGCCAGCTCGGCGAGACTAGCGGGCACAGATACGCAGTATTTT. This sequence encodes CASSARLAGTDTQYF.